A single sample is the source of the 24 T cell receptor beta chains below, sequenced in a study of lymphopenia after photon versus proton radiotherapy. Using immunoSEQ multiplex PCR, the repertoire was profiled, and TCRdb retains in-frame clones only, with some absent. The sample lists about 160,000 clones, 80% to 90% seen once, with about 4.7% in the top ten. Sequencing used peripheral blood, obtained from a patient treated with photon-based radiotherapy. The receptors were gathered from a man aged 50 or older with gastric cancer.

CDR3 sequence reads: CASKPSGENIQYF. The CDR3 DNA sequence: TGTGCCAGCAAACCAAGCGGGGAAAACATTCAGTACTTC. This chain links TRBV2 with TRBJ2-4, with TRBD2 identical over 7 bases. The J segment lost 5 bases and the V segment lost 7 bases, leaving 5 bases of the junction unmatched. Germline V gene data show CDR1 as SNHLY and CDR2 as FYNNEI. The CDR3 is 13 residues long.

This clone showed up many times. The genes are TRBV29-1 and TRBJ1-4; D unclear. The CDR3 is 11 amino acids. Per the germline V gene, CDR1 is SQVTM and CDR2 is ANQGSEA. Trimming took off 5 bases at V and 8 bases at J, with 9 bases between the two ends. For the CDR3, the DNA is TGCAGCGTTTATACATTGGAAAAACTGTTTTTT. This sequence encodes CSVYTLEKLFF.

This clone has just one count. The chain is built from TRBV28 and TRBJ2-3; no definite D call. V shed 6 bases and J shed 2 bases, with 6 bases lying between them. Germline lookup yields CDR1 MDHEN and CDR2 SYDVKM. The CDR3 is made up of 12 amino acids. CDR3 DNA sequence: TGTGCCAGCAGAAGCCACACAGATACGCAGTATTTT. It translates to CASRSHTDTQYF.

The chain is built from TRBV19 and TRBJ2-5; D assignment may be TRBD1 or TRBD2 (5 bases each). V was clipped by 2 bases and J by 1 base, with 11 bases between them. The CDR3 contains 15 residues. CDR1 and CDR2 from the germline V gene are LNHDA and SQIVND (reference sequence). CDR3 in DNA: TGTGCCAGTAGTATACCAGGGAGCCCCCAAGAGACCCAGTACTTC. The encoded protein is CASSIPGSPQETQYF.

The J gene is TRBJ2-2, the V gene TRBV10-1, with 12 bases fitting TRBD2. CDR3 length equals 19 residues. The trim removed 0 bases at V and 3 bases at J, leaving 8 bases unmatched. Germline V gene lookup returns CDR1 WNHNN and CDR2 SYGVQD (reference sequence). The DNA for the CDR3 is TGCGCCAGCAGTGAGTCAGGGCCGCTAGCGGGAGGGCACACCGGGGAGCTGTTTTTT. It specifies CASSESGPLAGGHTGELFF.

The V and J genes are TRBV19 and TRBJ2-1; 12 positions match TRBD2. J lost 2 bases, V lost 3 bases, and 8 bases had no gene match. Per germline, CDR1 LNHDA and CDR2 SQIVND (reference sequence). The CDR3 contains 18 residues. CDR3 bases: TGTGCCAGTAGTATGGGTGGGCTAGCGGGAGGGCCCTACAATGAGCAGTTCTTC. Translated, it gives CASSMGGLAGGPYNEQFF.

V usage is TRBV7-9 and J usage is TRBJ2-5, with 11 bases aligning to TRBD2. CDR1 and CDR2 from the germline V gene are SEHNR and FQNEAQ (reference sequence). Trimming removed 4 bases from V and 4 bases from J; junction bases left unmatched: 5. This CDR3 is 15 amino acids long. The CDR3 sequence: CASSYTLAGGETQYF. The CDR3 DNA is TGTGCCAGCAGCTACACCCTAGCGGGAGGAGAGACCCAGTACTTC.

The chain is built from TRBV19 and TRBJ2-5, with 13 bases fitting TRBD2. Germline lookup yields CDR1 LNHDA and CDR2 SQIVND (reference sequence). J was trimmed by 5 bases and V by 4 bases; bases with no gene match: 4. The CDR3 totals 15 residues. CDR3 nucleotides: TGTGCCAGTAGTAACGGACTAGCGGGAGTGGAGACCCAGTACTTC. Translation: CASSNGLAGVETQYF.

The rearrangement joins TRBV7-8 to TRBJ1-5; 9 bases are a match to TRBD1. Per the germline V gene, CDR1 is SGHVS and CDR2 is FQNEAQ. The CDR3 extends over 15 amino acids. The J segment lost 6 bases and the V segment lost 5 bases, leaving 8 bases of the junction unmatched. The CDR3 reads CASSVSRDRVQPQHF. CDR3 coding DNA: TGTGCCAGCAGCGTATCCCGGGACAGGGTTCAGCCCCAGCATTTT.

In its sample, this clone was seen once. Within the sample, other DNA sequences also encode this same CDR3. J is TRBJ2-7 and V is TRBV28, with 14 bases matching TRBD2. Trimming at V came to 5 bases and at J to 3 bases, leaving 3 bases not matched to a gene. Germline loops: CDR1 MDHEN, CDR2 SYDVKM. The CDR3 has 15 residues. The CDR3 loop reads CASSLGTSGSYEQYF. As DNA, the CDR3 is TGTGCCAGCAGTCTAGGGACTAGCGGGAGCTACGAGCAGTACTTC.

CDR3 sequence: CASGLVIGGLFF. CDR3 DNA sequence: TGTGCTAGTGGTTTGGTTATTGGTGGGCTGTTTTTT. The genes are TRBV12-5 and TRBJ2-2; D not certain. The V gene's germline CDR1 is LGHNT and CDR2 FRNRAP. The CDR3 is 12 amino acids. Trimming removed 0 bases at V and 13 bases at J, with 9 bases between.

The V call is TRBV27, the J call TRBJ2-7; TRBD2 aligns across 11 bases. V dropped 6 bases and J dropped 3; count of bases not matched to a gene: 7. Germline V gene lookup returns CDR1 MNHEY and CDR2 SMNVEV (reference sequence). The CDR3 length is 15 residues. CDR3 in amino acids: CASRMTSGTNYEQYF. CDR3 DNA: TGTGCCAGCAGGATGACTAGCGGGACCAACTACGAGCAGTACTTC.

The V call is TRBV2, the J call TRBJ1-2, with D uncertain. The CDR3 totals 13 residues. V shed 4 bases and J shed 1 base, with 7 bases lying between them. The germline CDR1 and CDR2 sequences are SNHLY and FYNNEI. This CDR3 is CASSVVRNYGYTF. DNA for the CDR3: TGTGCCAGCAGTGTCGTCCGTAACTATGGCTACACCTTC.

V gene TRBV5-1 combines with J gene TRBJ2-7; the match to TRBD1 covers 8 bases. The CDR3 has 15 amino acids. The trim removed 2 bases at V and 0 bases at J, leaving 4 bases unmatched. CDR1 is SGHRS and CDR2 is YFSETQ in the germline V gene. The CDR3 sequence is CASSLGTGASYEQYF. CDR3 in DNA: TGCGCCAGCAGCTTAGGGACAGGAGCCTCCTACGAGCAGTACTTC.

The J gene is TRBJ2-3, the V gene TRBV28; 8 bases are a match to TRBD1. This CDR3 has 15 amino acids. Unmatched junction bases numbered 3, after V lost 0 bases and J lost 4 bases. Germline loops: CDR1 MDHEN, CDR2 SYDVKM. CDR3: CASSLWGTGADTQYF. The CDR3 nucleotides are TGTGCCAGCAGTTTATGGGGGACAGGAGCAGATACGCAGTATTTT.

The genes are TRBV19 and TRBJ2-7; 10 bases line up with TRBD1. The CDR3 sequence is 14 residues long. V was pared by 3 bases and J by 3 bases, with 2 bases of the junction left unmatched. Looked up from germline, CDR1 is LNHDA and CDR2 is SQIVND (reference sequence). In DNA form, the CDR3 reads TGTGCCAGTAGTATCGGACAGGGGGACTACGAGCAGTACTTC. It specifies CASSIGQGDYEQYF. The full variable domain, completed using reference TRBV19 and TRBJ2-7, is DGGITQSPKYLFRKEGQNVTLSCEQNLNHDAMYWYRQDPGQGLRLIYYSQIVNDFQKGDIAEGYSVSREKKESFPLTVTSAQKNPTAFYLCASSIGQGDYEQYFGPGTRLTVT.

DNA of the CDR3: TGTGCCAGCAGCTCGCGGGACAGGCAAGAGACCCAGTACTTC. Its translation: CASSSRDRQETQYF. The chain joins TRBV7-6 to TRBJ2-5, with 8 bases that match TRBD1. Germline CDR1 is SGHVS and CDR2 is FNYEAQ. V shed 4 bases, J shed 2 bases, and the junction held 3 bases outside the gene matches. The CDR3 has 14 residues.

The CDR3 DNA follows: TGTGCCAGCAGCTTAGTCAGGGCCCGGTGGAACACTGAAGCTTTCTTT. As protein: CASSLVRARWNTEAFF. The chain combines TRBV11-2 with TRBJ1-1; tentatively, D is TRBD1 (5 bases). CDR3 length equals 16 residues. CDR1 is SGHAT, CDR2 FQNNGV, per germline. Between the trimmed V and J ends, which lost 1 base and 1 base, there was a span of 13 bases.

The genes are TRBV2 and TRBJ2-3, with no clear D. Germline V CDR1 and CDR2: SNHLY, FYNNEI. The CDR3 spans 12 residues. V gave up 5 bases and J gave up 1 base, with 4 bases separating them. In DNA, the CDR3 is TGTGCCAGCAGTCGTCGCACAGATACGCAGTATTTT. Residues: CASSRRTDTQYF.

The chain combines TRBV5-6 with TRBJ2-1, with TRBD2 matching over 7 bases. With V trimmed by 3 bases and J by 4 bases, 4 bases remained unmatched. Germline V gene sequence: CDR1 SGHDT, CDR2 YYEEEE. CDR3 length equals 14 residues. The CDR3 bases are TGTGCCAGCAGCTCGGGACTACAATACAATGAGCAGTTCTTC. Amino acids: CASSSGLQYNEQFF. Together with reference TRBV5-6 and TRBJ2-1, the CDR3 gives the full variable domain: DAGVTQSPTHLIKTRGQQVTLRCSPKSGHDTVSWYQQALGQGPQFIFQYYEEEERQRGNFPDRFSGHQFPNYSSELNVNALLLGDSALYLCASSSGLQYNEQFFGPGTRLTVL.

This rearrangement joins TRBV6-5 to TRBJ2-7, with 14 bases matching TRBD2. Germline values: CDR1 MNHEY, CDR2 SVGAGI. V trimming: 4 bases; J trimming: 4 bases; junction bases outside the gene matches: 3. The CDR3 totals 15 residues. CDR3 sequence: CASSSRLAGGYEQYF. The CDR3 nucleotides read TGTGCCAGCAGTTCCCGACTAGCGGGAGGGTACGAGCAGTACTTC.

This chain uses TRBV7-2 with TRBJ2-5; 7 bases are a match to TRBD1. The CDR3 sequence is 17 residues long. Germline values: CDR1 SGHTA, CDR2 FQGNSA. V dropped 1 base and J dropped 9; count of bases not matched to a gene: 17. This CDR3 reads CASSLDPGTAIRTAQYF. Written as DNA, the CDR3 is TGTGCCAGCAGCTTAGATCCTGGGACAGCAATAAGAACGGCCCAGTACTTC.

The genes are TRBV6-1 and TRBJ1-5, with 7 bases that match TRBD1. V shed 3 bases, J shed 3 bases, and the junction held 11 bases outside the gene matches. The CDR3 contains 17 residues. CDR1 is MNHNS, CDR2 SASEGT, per germline. As DNA, the CDR3 is TGTGCCAGCAGTGATCCCAGGGGGAGCAAGCCCAATCAGCCCCAGCATTTT. This encodes CASSDPRGSKPNQPQHF.

About this clone itself: The junction does not match germline at one end; this may be a read error. V and J are TRBV30 and TRBJ2-1, with a tentative D call TRBD1 (6 bases). Germline V gene sequence: CDR1 GTSNPN, CDR2 SVGIG (reference sequence). The CDR3 runs 12 residues. The DNA for the CDR3 is TGTGCCTGGAGTGTGCCCGCAGGGGTCCCGCTCTTC. Translating it yields CAWSVPAGVPLF.